The 12 T cell receptor beta chains given below trace back to one sample, sequenced in a study of PD-1 blockade in mismatch repair-deficient tumors. Sequencing was performed with immunoSEQ multiplex PCR; in TCRdb, only in-frame clones are kept and a portion is missing. The data show about 100,000 clones, 70% to 85% seen once. The material sequenced was peripheral blood, taken approximately 35 weeks after starting pembrolizumab. The receptor set was obtained from an adult with mismatch repair-deficient cancer.

V and J are TRBV6-1 and TRBJ1-5; D not resolved. Germline V gene sequence: CDR1 MNHNS, CDR2 SASEGT. This CDR3 has 14 residues. V dropped 3 bases and J dropped 6 bases, with 12 bases sitting between them. The CDR3 region is CASSEIRVGQPQHF. The DNA for the CDR3 is TGTGCCAGCAGTGAGATTAGGGTCGGTCAGCCCCAGCATTTT.

The chain recombines TRBV6-5 with TRBJ2-7, with 8 bases lining up with TRBD2. The CDR3 is 15 residues long. Germline loops: CDR1 MNHEY, CDR2 SVGAGI. The ends lost 6 bases at V and 0 bases at J; junction bases unmatched: 7. For the CDR3, the DNA is TGTGCCAGCAGAAAGCTAGCGGGCGACTCCTACGAGCAGTACTTC. Translation: CASRKLAGDSYEQYF.

The rearrangement uses TRBV2 and TRBJ2-1; 14 bases line up with TRBD2. Unmatched junction bases numbered 4, after V lost 4 bases and J lost 8 bases. Germline V gives CDR1 SNHLY, CDR2 FYNNEI. The length of the CDR3 is 15 residues. CDR3 DNA sequence: TGTGCCAGCAGTGTAGGGACTAGCGGGAGACATGAGCAGTTCTTC. Residues: CASSVGTSGRHEQFF.

V is TRBV19 and J is TRBJ2-3; 10 bases match TRBD2. The CDR3 consists of 15 residues. CDR1 is LNHDA and CDR2 is SQIVND in the germline V gene (reference sequence). V dropped 3 bases and J dropped 1; count of bases not matched to a gene: 1. Here the CDR3 DNA reads TGTGCCAGTAGTATCGGGACTAGCGGCACAGATACGCAGTATTTT. It yields the protein CASSIGTSGTDTQYF. The variable domain in full, completed from reference TRBV19 and TRBJ2-3, reads DGGITQSPKYLFRKEGQNVTLSCEQNLNHDAMYWYRQDPGQGLRLIYYSQIVNDFQKGDIAEGYSVSREKKESFPLTVTSAQKNPTAFYLCASSIGTSGTDTQYFGPGTRLTVL.

This clone was picked up one time. The CDR3 loop is CASGSASGRAGGYNEQFF. The CDR3 DNA reads as TGTGCTAGTGGTTCCGCTAGCGGGAGGGCCGGGGGGTACAATGAGCAGTTCTTC. This chain links TRBV12-5 with TRBJ2-1, with 12 bases that match TRBD2. CDR3 length: 18 amino acids. After removal of 4 bases from V and 4 bases from J, the junction contained 11 bases not matched to a gene. Germline assignment: CDR1 LGHNT and CDR2 FRNRAP.

The V and J genes are TRBV5-6 and TRBJ2-7; 10 nucleotides agree with TRBD1. The ends lost 8 bases at V and 5 bases at J; junction bases unmatched: 7. Germline-derived CDR1 and CDR2 are SGHDT and YYEEEE. CDR3 length: 13 amino acids. Here the CDR3 reads CARQTGGADEQYF. The CDR3, as DNA: TGTGCCAGACAGACAGGGGGCGCGGACGAGCAGTACTTC.

This chain joins TRBV2 and TRBJ1-5; D is undetermined. Germline assignment: CDR1 SNHLY and CDR2 FYNNEI. The length of the CDR3 is 15 residues. V was pared by 3 bases and J by 2 bases, with 11 bases between. As DNA, the CDR3 is TGTGCCAGCAGTGATCCCCGCGCGGGCAATCAGCCCCAGCATTTT. This gives the protein CASSDPRAGNQPQHF.

V and J are TRBV7-3 and TRBJ1-1; weak D call: TRBD1 (6 bases). V lost 7 bases and J 1 base, leaving 13 bases between the germline ends. Germline CDR1 is SGHTA and CDR2 is FQGTGA. The CDR3 extends over 14 amino acids. The CDR3 DNA follows: TGTGCCAGCAAAGTCGGGGGCGGGAACACTGAAGCTTTCTTT. Its protein is CASKVGGGNTEAFF.

J is TRBJ2-4 and V is TRBV28; 9 bases line up with TRBD1. J lost 3 bases, V lost 8 bases, and 8 bases had no gene match. Germline V CDR1 and CDR2: MDHEN, SYDVKM. CDR3 length: 15 amino acids. The CDR3 DNA is TGTGCCAGCGGAGGGGGACAGGGTGTCAAAAACATTCAGTACTTC. Translation gives CASGGGQGVKNIQYF.

This chain links TRBV14 with TRBJ2-7; D call uncertain. Trimming cost V 4 bases and J 0 bases, with 10 bases left between them. This CDR3 is 14 amino acids long. Germline V gives CDR1 SGHDN, CDR2 FVKESK. CDR3 bases: TGTGCCAGCAGCCCTCAGACAAACTCCTACGAGCAGTACTTC. Its protein product is CASSPQTNSYEQYF.

The gene calls are TRBV6-6 and TRBJ1-3; D gene ambiguous. This CDR3 is 12 amino acids long. V was pared by 10 bases and J by 4 bases, with 11 bases between. Germline CDR1 and CDR2: MNHNY and SVGAGI (reference sequence). The DNA for the CDR3 is TGTGCCACCCAACCGTCAGGAAACACCATATATTTT. Protein: CATQPSGNTIYF.

The CDR3 loop reads CATSGRDEQYF. CDR3 sequence (DNA): TGTGCGACTAGCGGGCGGGACGAGCAGTACTTC. The genes are TRBV30 and TRBJ2-7; 10 nucleotides agree with TRBD2. In germline, CDR1 is GTSNPN, CDR2 SVGIG (reference sequence). This CDR3 has 11 residues.